These T cell receptor beta chains were read from a single sample in a study of T cell changes during pregnancy in multiple sclerosis. Only in-frame clones appear in the TCRdb table, and some are missing; sequencing was by immunoSEQ multiplex PCR. The table has around 60,000 clones, roughly 89% seen once; the top ten hold 1.4%. The material was peripheral blood, obtained in the second trimester of pregnancy. These receptor sequences come from a female donor with multiple sclerosis, enrolled in a pregnancy study. Both conserved end residues are part of each CDR3. Each record gives: V gene, clone size, D gene, J gene, CDR3 DNA, CDR3 protein. D genes are given only for firm matches. Rows give clone size only sometimes, using once, few, many, or a class for an expanded clone.

V: TRBV7-2; size: once; D: .; J: TRBJ2-7; DNA: TGTGCCAGCAGCTCTAACTACGAGCAGTACTTC; CDR3: CASSSNYEQYF
V: TRBV4-2; size: .; D: TRBD2; J: TRBJ2-2; DNA: TGTGCCAGCAGCCCCTTGGGACTAGCGGGGGGAAACACCGGGGAGCTGTTTTTT; CDR3: CASSPLGLAGGNTGELFF
V: TRBV11-2; size: .; D: TRBD1; J: TRBJ2-1; DNA: TGTGCCAGCAGCTTATGGGGACAGGGGTCCTACAATGAGCAGTTCTTC; CDR3: CASSLWGQGSYNEQFF
V: TRBV18; size: .; D: TRBD1; J: TRBJ2-2; DNA: TGTGCCAGCTCATCTGGACAGGGAGGAACCGGGGAGCTGTTTTTT; CDR3: CASSSGQGGTGELFF
V: TRBV28; size: .; D: .; J: TRBJ1-1; DNA: TGTGCCAGCAATTGGGGGGGACCGAACACTGAAGCTTTCTTT; CDR3: CASNWGGPNTEAFF
V: TRBV10-2; size: .; D: TRBD2; J: TRBJ2-1; DNA: TGCGCCAGCAGTGAGTCCGGGACTACCATCTACTCCTACAATGAGCAGTTCTTC; CDR3: CASSESGTTIYSYNEQFF
V: TRBV5-5; size: .; D: .; J: TRBJ2-1; DNA: TGTGCCAGCAGCTTGGCTCCAGGGTCCTACAATGAGCAGTTCTTC; CDR3: CASSLAPGSYNEQFF
V: TRBV18; size: .; D: TRBD1; J: TRBJ1-1; DNA: TGTGCCAGCTCACCCGGACAGGGGACCACTGAAGCTTTCTTT; CDR3: CASSPGQGTTEAFF
V: TRBV5-1; size: .; D: .; J: TRBJ1-1; DNA: TGCGCCAGCAGCTTGTCGGGCCAGGGGGAAGCTTTCTTT; CDR3: CASSLSGQGEAFF
V: TRBV19; size: .; D: .; J: TRBJ2-3; DNA: TGTGCCAGTAGTATCCAGGGGAAGCGCACAGATACGCAGTATTTT; CDR3: CASSIQGKRTDTQYF
V: TRBV2; size: .; D: TRBD1; J: TRBJ1-3; DNA: TGTGCCAGCAGTGGACAGGGTGCTGGAAACACCATATATTTT; CDR3: CASSGQGAGNTIYF
V: TRBV11-3; size: .; D: .; J: TRBJ1-1; DNA: TGTGCCAGCAGCTTGGAGGAGGACACTGAAGCTTTCTTT; CDR3: CASSLEEDTEAFF
V: TRBV5-6; size: few; D: .; J: TRBJ1-1; DNA: TGTGCCAGCAGCCTCAACACTGAAGCTTTCTTT; CDR3: CASSLNTEAFF
V: TRBV27; size: few; D: .; J: TRBJ1-4; DNA: TGTGCCAGCAGTTTTTCCCAGGGAACTAATGAAAAACTGTTTTTT; CDR3: CASSFSQGTNEKLFF
V: TRBV7-3; size: .; D: .; J: TRBJ2-1; DNA: TGTGCCAGCAGCCCCGGGGGTAAAGCCGCTTCCTACAATGAGCAGTTCTTC; CDR3: CASSPGGKAASYNEQFF
V: TRBV9; size: .; D: TRBD2; J: TRBJ2-3; DNA: TGTGCCAGCAGCGTTGCGGGAGGACCCGGGGGGGCAGATACGCAGTATTTT; CDR3: CASSVAGGPGGADTQYF